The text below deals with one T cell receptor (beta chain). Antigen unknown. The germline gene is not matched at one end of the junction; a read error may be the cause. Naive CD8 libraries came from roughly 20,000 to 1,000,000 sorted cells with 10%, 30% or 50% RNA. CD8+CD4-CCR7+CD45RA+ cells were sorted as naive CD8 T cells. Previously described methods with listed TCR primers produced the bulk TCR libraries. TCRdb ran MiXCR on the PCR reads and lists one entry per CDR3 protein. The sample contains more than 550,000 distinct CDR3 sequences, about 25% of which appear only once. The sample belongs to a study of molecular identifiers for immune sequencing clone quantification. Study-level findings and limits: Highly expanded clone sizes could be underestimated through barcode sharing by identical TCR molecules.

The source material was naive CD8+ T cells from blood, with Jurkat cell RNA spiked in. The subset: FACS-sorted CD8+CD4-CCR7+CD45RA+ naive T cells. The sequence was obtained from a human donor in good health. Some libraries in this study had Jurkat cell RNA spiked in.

CDR3 loop: CASSLGGGLNQPQHF. For the CDR3, the DNA is TGTGCCAGCAGCTTAGGGGGCGGCCTAAATCAGCCCCAGCATTTT. The V gene is TRBV12-3 or TRBV12-4, the J gene TRBJ1-5; 7 bases align to TRBD1. The CDR3 loop spans 15 amino acids.